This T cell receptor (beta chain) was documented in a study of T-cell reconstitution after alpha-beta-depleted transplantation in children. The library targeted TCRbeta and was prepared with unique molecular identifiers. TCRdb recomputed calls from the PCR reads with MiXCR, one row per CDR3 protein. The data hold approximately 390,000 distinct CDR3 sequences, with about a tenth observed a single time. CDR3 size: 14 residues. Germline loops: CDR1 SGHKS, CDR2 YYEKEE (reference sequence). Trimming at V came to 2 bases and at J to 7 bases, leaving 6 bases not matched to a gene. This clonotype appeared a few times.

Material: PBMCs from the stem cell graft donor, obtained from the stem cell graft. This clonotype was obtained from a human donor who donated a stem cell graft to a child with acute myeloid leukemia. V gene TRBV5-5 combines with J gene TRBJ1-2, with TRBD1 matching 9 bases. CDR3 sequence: CASSLTGQGTGYTF. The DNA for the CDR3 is TGTGCCAGCAGCTTAACGGGACAGGGAACTGGCTACACCTTC.